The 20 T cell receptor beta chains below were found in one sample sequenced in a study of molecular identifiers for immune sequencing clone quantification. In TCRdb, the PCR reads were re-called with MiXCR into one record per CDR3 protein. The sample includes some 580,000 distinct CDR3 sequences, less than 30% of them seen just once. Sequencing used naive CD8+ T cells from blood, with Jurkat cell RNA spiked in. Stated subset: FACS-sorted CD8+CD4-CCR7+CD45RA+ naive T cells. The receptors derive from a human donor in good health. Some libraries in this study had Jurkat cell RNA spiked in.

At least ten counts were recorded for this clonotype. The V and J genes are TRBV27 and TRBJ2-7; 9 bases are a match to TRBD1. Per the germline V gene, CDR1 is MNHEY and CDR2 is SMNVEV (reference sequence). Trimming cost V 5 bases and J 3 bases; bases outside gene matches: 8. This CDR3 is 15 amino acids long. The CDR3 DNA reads TGTGCCAGCAGTCTAAGGACAGGGGCGATCTACGAGCAGTACTTC. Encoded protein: CASSLRTGAIYEQYF.

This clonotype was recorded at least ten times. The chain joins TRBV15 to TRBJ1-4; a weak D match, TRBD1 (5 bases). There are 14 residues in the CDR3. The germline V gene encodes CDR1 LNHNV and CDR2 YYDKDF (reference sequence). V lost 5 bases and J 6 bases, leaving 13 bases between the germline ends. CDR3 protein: CATSPTEFDEKLFF. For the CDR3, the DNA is TGTGCCACCAGCCCGACAGAATTCGATGAAAAACTGTTTTTT.

In DNA form, the CDR3 reads TGTGCCAGCAGCTTAGGGTTTAGCGGGGCAGATACGCAGTATTTT. It is translated as CASSLGFSGADTQYF. The V and J genes are TRBV13 and TRBJ2-3; 8 positions match TRBD2. Per germline, CDR1 PRHDT and CDR2 FYEKMQ (reference sequence). The J segment lost 4 bases and the V segment lost 0 bases, leaving 3 bases of the junction unmatched. This CDR3 spans 15 amino acids. Full variable domain (missing parts from reference TRBV13 and TRBJ2-3): AAGVIQSPRHLIKEKRETATLKCYPIPRHDTVYWYQQGPGQDPQFLISFYEKMQSDKGSIPDRFSAQQFSDYHSELNMSSLELGDSALYFCASSLGFSGADTQYFGPGTRLTVL.

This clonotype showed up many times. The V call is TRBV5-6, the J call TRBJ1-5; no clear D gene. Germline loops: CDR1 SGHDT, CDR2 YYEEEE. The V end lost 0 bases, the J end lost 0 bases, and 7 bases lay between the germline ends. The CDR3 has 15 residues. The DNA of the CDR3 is TGTGCCAGCAGCTTGGGGCGGAATAGCAATCAGCCCCAGCATTTT. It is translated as CASSLGRNSNQPQHF.

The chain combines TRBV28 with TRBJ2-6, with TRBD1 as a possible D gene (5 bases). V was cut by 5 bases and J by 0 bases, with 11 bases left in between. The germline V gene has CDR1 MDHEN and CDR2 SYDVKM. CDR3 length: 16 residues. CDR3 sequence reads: CASSPGLDSGANVLTF. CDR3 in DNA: TGTGCCAGCAGTCCAGGGTTGGACTCTGGGGCCAACGTCCTGACTTTC.

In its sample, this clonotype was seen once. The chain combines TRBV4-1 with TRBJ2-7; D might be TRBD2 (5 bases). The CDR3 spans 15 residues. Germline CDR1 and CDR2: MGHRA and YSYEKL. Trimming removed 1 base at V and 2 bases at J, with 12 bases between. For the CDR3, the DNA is TGCGCCAGCAGCCAAGGGCGGGCGGGCACCTACGAGCAGTACTTC. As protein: CASSQGRAGTYEQYF.

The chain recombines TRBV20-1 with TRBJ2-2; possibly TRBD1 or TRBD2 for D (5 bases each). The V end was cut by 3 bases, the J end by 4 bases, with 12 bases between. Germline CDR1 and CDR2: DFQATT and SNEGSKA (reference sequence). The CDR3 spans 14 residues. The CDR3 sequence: CSASLGVGTGELFF. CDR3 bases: TGCAGTGCTAGTTTGGGGGTGGGCACCGGGGAGCTGTTTTTT.

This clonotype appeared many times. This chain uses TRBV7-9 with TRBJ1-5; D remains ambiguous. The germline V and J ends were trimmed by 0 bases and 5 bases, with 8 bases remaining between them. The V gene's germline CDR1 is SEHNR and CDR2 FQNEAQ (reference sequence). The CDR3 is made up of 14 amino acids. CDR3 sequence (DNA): TGTGCCAGCAGCTTAGCGATCGGGGATCAGCCCCAGCATTTT. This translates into CASSLAIGDQPQHF. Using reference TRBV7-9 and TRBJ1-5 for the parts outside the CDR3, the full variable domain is DTGVSQNPRHKITKRGQNVTFRCDPISEHNRLYWYRQTLGQGPEFLTYFQNEAQLEKSRLLSDRFSAERPKGSFSTLEIQRTEQGDSAMYLCASSLAIGDQPQHFGDGTRLSIL.

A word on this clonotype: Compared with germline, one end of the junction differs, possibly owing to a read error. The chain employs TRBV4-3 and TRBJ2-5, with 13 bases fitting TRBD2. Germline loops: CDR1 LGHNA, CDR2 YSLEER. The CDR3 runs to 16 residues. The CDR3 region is CAGSRGTSGAQETQYF. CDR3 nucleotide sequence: TGCGCCGGCAGCCGAGGGACTAGCGGGGCCCAAGAGACCCAGTACTTC.

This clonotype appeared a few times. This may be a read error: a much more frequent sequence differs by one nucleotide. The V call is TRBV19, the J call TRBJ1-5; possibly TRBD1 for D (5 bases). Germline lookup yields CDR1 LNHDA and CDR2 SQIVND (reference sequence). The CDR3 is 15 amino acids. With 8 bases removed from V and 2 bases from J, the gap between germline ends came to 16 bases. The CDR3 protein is CASPQGRGGNQPQHF. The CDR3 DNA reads TGTGCCAGTCCCCAGGGTAGGGGAGGCAATCAGCCCCAGCATTTT.

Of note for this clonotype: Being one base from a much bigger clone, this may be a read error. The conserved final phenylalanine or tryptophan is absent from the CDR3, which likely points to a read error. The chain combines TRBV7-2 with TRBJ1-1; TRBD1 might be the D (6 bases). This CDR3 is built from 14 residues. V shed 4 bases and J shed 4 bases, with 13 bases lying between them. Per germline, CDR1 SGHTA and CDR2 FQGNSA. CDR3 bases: TGTGCCAGCAGCTCGGCAACAGGGTTCACTGAAGCTTTCCTT. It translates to CASSSATGFTEAFL.

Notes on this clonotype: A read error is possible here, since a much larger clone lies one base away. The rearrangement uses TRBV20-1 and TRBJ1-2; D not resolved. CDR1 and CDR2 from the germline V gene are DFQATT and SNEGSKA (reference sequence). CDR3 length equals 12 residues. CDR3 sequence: CSARYLGGGYAF. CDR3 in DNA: TGCAGTGCTAGGTATCTAGGAGGCGGCTACGCCTTC.

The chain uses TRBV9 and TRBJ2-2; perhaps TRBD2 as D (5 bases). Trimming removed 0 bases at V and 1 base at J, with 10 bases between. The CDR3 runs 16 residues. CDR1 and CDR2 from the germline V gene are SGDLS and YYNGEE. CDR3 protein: CASSVVVGLNTGELFF. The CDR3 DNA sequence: TGTGCCAGCAGCGTAGTAGTAGGACTGAACACCGGGGAGCTGTTTTTT.

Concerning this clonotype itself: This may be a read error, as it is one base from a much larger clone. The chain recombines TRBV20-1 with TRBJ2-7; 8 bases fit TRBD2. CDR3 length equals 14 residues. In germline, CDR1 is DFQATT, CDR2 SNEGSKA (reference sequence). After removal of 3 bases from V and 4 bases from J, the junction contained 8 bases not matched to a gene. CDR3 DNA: TGCAGTGCTAGCCCGCCGGGACTAGGGTACGAGCAGTACTTC. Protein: CSASPPGLGYEQYF.

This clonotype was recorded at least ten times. As DNA, the CDR3 is TGTGCCAGCAGCCAGCGGGACAGGGTCTACGAGCAGTACTTC. Encoded protein: CASSQRDRVYEQYF. V gene TRBV14 combines with J gene TRBJ2-7; 9 bases map to TRBD1. Germline assignment: CDR1 SGHDN and CDR2 FVKESK. J lost 3 bases, V lost 3 bases, and 3 bases had no gene match. The CDR3 totals 14 residues.

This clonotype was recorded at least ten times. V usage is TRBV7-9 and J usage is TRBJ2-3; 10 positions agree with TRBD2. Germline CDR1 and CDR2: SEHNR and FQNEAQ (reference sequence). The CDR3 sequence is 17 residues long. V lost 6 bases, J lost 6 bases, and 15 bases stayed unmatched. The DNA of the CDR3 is TGTGCCAGCAGTCAACCCGGGACTAGCGCATCCACTGATACGCAGTATTTT. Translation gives CASSQPGTSASTDTQYF.

The CDR3 protein is CASSWATGSGELFF. In DNA form, the CDR3 reads TGTGCCAGCAGTTGGGCCACAGGGTCCGGGGAGCTGTTTTTT. The genes are TRBV27 and TRBJ2-2; perhaps TRBD1 as D (6 bases). Germline assignment: CDR1 MNHEY and CDR2 SMNVEV (reference sequence). This CDR3 is 14 amino acids long. V was shortened by 4 bases and J by 6 bases, with 12 bases between the two germline ends.

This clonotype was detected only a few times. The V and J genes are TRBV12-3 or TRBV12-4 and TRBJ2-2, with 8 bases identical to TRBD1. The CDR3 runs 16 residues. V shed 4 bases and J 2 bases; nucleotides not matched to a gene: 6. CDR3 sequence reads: CASSYLGQGNTGELFF. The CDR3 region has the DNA TGTGCCAGCAGTTACTTAGGACAGGGCAACACCGGGGAGCTGTTTTTT.

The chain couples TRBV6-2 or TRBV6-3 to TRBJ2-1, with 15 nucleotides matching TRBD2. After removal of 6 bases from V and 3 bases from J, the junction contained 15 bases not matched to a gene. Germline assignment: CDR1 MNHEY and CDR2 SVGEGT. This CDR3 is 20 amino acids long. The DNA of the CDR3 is TGTGCCAGCAGCCTCGGACTAGCGGGAGGGCCTCTGGAGGTCTACAATGAGCAGTTCTTC. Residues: CASSLGLAGGPLEVYNEQFF.

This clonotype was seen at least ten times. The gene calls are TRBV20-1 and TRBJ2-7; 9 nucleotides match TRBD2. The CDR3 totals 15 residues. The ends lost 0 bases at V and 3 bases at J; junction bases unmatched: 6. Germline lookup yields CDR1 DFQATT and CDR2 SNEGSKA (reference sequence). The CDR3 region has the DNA TGCAGTGCTAGAGACCCCATTAGCGGGGGCTACGAGCAGTACTTC. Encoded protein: CSARDPISGGYEQYF.